These 19 T cell receptor beta chains were sequenced from one sample in a study of blood T cell repertoires in COVID-19 (dated by TCRdb to between 2020 and 2021). Library preparation employed the immunoSEQ multiplex PCR assay. In its TCRdb copy, this immuneACCESS table keeps in-frame sequences only and misses some clones. Where compared with another copy, unresolved V genes explain less than half of these, and the others have no known cause. Present in this sample are about 280,000 clones, around 85% of which were seen just once. Under 3% of the sample comes from the top ten. The sequenced material came from PBMCs or T cells enriched from blood (not recorded which). These receptors were obtained from a woman aged 50 to 65 who had recovered from COVID-19.

This clone appeared once. The chain combines TRBV10-3 with TRBJ2-7; maybe TRBD1 (6 bases). CDR3 size: 15 residues. CDR1 ENHRY and CDR2 SYGVKD come from the germline V gene. V was shortened by 4 bases and J by 1 base, with 14 bases between the two germline ends. The CDR3 loop is CAISGRSGVSYEQYF. DNA of the CDR3: TGTGCCATCAGTGGGAGGTCAGGGGTTTCCTACGAGCAGTACTTC.

This chain connects TRBV29-1 to TRBJ2-2, with 11 bases matching TRBD1. The CDR3 is 18 residues long. Losses at the gene ends were 8 bases for V and 5 bases for J; bases not matched to a gene: 19. CDR1 and CDR2 from the germline V gene are SQVTM and ANQGSEA. CDR3 loop: CSPLEDFTGTGGTGELFF. CDR3 coding DNA: TGCAGCCCCTTGGAGGACTTTACCGGGACAGGGGGGACCGGGGAGCTGTTTTTT.

The chain has TRBV9 and TRBJ2-1, with 9 bases that match TRBD1. CDR3 length: 15 residues. J was trimmed by 1 base and V by 2 bases; bases with no gene match: 1. Germline lookup yields CDR1 SGDLS and CDR2 YYNGEE. CDR3 sequence reads: CASSVGTGSYNEQFF. As DNA, the CDR3 is TGTGCCAGCAGCGTCGGGACAGGGTCCTACAATGAGCAGTTCTTC.

This chain's CDR3 is CASSGGSPLHF. The CDR3 nucleotides are TGTGCCAGCAGTGGCGGGTCACCCCTCCACTTT. The chain has TRBV12-3 or TRBV12-4 and TRBJ1-6, with D uncertain. Trimming cost V 5 bases and J 10 bases, with 6 bases left between them. CDR3 length equals 11 residues.

This clone was observed a few times. Other DNA sequences of this sample code for an identical CDR3. The chain couples TRBV2 to TRBJ1-1, with a weak D call TRBD1 (6 bases). This CDR3 comprises 13 residues. V was clipped by 4 bases and J by 1 base, with 7 bases between them. CDR1 is SNHLY and CDR2 is FYNNEI in the germline V gene. This CDR3 is CASSATGNTEAFF. CDR3 bases: TGTGCCAGCAGTGCGACAGGGAACACTGAAGCTTTCTTT. Combining the CDR3 with reference TRBV2 and TRBJ1-1 gives the whole variable domain EPEVTQTPSHQVTQMGQEVILRCVPISNHLYFYWYRQILGQKVEFLVSFYNNEISEKSEIFDDQFSVERPDGSNFTLKIRSTKLEDSAMYFCASSATGNTEAFFGQGTRLTVV.

In this sample, this clone turned up a few times. V gene TRBV27 combines with J gene TRBJ1-3; D gene uncertain. CDR3 length equals 15 residues. Deletions cut 6 bases from V and 0 bases from J, with 12 bases between. In germline, CDR1 is MNHEY, CDR2 SMNVEV (reference sequence). CDR3 residues: CASSPGEFSGNTIYF. CDR3 in DNA: TGTGCCAGCAGCCCCGGGGAATTCTCTGGAAACACCATATATTTT.

The chain employs TRBV6-5 and TRBJ1-1; 8 bases match TRBD1. CDR1 and CDR2 (germline): MNHEY, SVGAGI. This CDR3 comprises 15 residues. For the CDR3, the DNA is TGTGTAACGAAACAGGGGGTATTTCCAGGCACTGAAGCTTTCTTT. This gives the protein CVTKQGVFPGTEAFF.

The V and J genes are TRBV27 and TRBJ2-1; 8 bases match TRBD2. Germline lookup yields CDR1 MNHEY and CDR2 SMNVEV (reference sequence). J lost 3 bases, V lost 4 bases, and 5 bases had no gene match. The CDR3 consists of 15 residues. For the CDR3, the DNA is TGTGCCAGCAGTTCTCAGCGGGGGATCTACAATGAGCAGTTCTTC. Translated, it gives CASSSQRGIYNEQFF.

This clone occurred a few times. The V gene is TRBV5-4, the J gene TRBJ2-7; D is unclear. The CDR3 has 16 residues. V shed 0 bases and J shed 0 bases, with 13 bases lying between them. Germline values: CDR1 SGHNT, CDR2 YYREEE (reference sequence). Here the CDR3 DNA reads TGTGCCAGCAGCTTGGATTTGGATCCTAGCTCCTACGAGCAGTACTTC. It yields the protein CASSLDLDPSSYEQYF.

The rearrangement joins TRBV5-4 to TRBJ2-1; 8 nucleotides line up with TRBD2. This CDR3 contains 15 residues. V gave up 1 base and J gave up 5 bases; unmatched junction bases: 5. Germline lookup yields CDR1 SGHNT and CDR2 YYREEE (reference sequence). CDR3 coding DNA: TGTGCCAGCAGCTTGAGGCGGGGGGAACACAATGAGCAGTTCTTC. It translates to CASSLRRGEHNEQFF.

This rearrangement joins TRBV6-5 to TRBJ1-5, with D perhaps TRBD1 (5 bases). V lost 10 bases, J lost 5 bases, and 15 bases lay in between. The CDR3 totals 13 residues. CDR1 and CDR2 (germline): MNHEY, SVGAGI. The CDR3 region has the DNA TGTGCCACCTGCGAGGGACTTTATCAGCCCCAGCATTTT. It encodes CATCEGLYQPQHF.

V is TRBV5-1 and J is TRBJ2-5, with a tentative D call TRBD1 (5 bases). The CDR3 sequence is 12 residues long. Looked up from germline, CDR1 is SGHRS and CDR2 is YFSETQ. Trimming cost V 4 bases and J 4 bases, with 8 bases left between them. The CDR3 DNA reads TGCGCCAGCAGCCTCGACAGAGAGACCCAGTACTTC. This translates into CASSLDRETQYF.

The genes are TRBV9 and TRBJ2-1; D not resolved. The CDR3 is 15 residues long. The V end lost 0 bases, the J end lost 0 bases, and 7 bases lay between the germline ends. Per the germline V gene, CDR1 is SGDLS and CDR2 is YYNGEE. In DNA form, the CDR3 reads TGTGCCAGCAGCGTAGATTTGAGCTCCTACAATGAGCAGTTCTTC. It translates to CASSVDLSSYNEQFF. The full variable domain, rest sourced from reference TRBV9 and TRBJ2-1, is DSGVTQTPKHLITATGQRVTLRCSPRSGDLSVYWYQQSLDQGLQFLIQYYNGEERAKGNILERFSAQQFPDLHSELNLSSLELGDSALYFCASSVDLSSYNEQFFGPGTRLTVL.

The chain joins TRBV4-2 to TRBJ2-1, with 14 bases matching TRBD2. The CDR3 has 16 residues. Germline values: CDR1 LGHNA, CDR2 YNFKEQ. After removal of 4 bases from V and 8 bases from J, the junction contained 7 bases not matched to a gene. The CDR3 region has the DNA TGTGCCAGCAGCCTGGGACTAGCGGGGGCTAGCGATGAGCAGTTCTTC. This gives the protein CASSLGLAGASDEQFF.

The V call is TRBV28, the J call TRBJ1-2; TRBD1 aligns across 10 bases. Germline V gene data show CDR1 as MDHEN and CDR2 as SYDVKM. The CDR3 is 18 residues long. Unmatched junction bases numbered 10, after V lost 2 bases and J lost 1 base. The CDR3 is CASSLGTRRTGGNYGYTF. The CDR3, as DNA: TGTGCCAGCAGTTTAGGTACCCGACGGACAGGGGGTAACTATGGCTACACCTTC.

The V gene is TRBV24-1, the J gene TRBJ1-1, with no clear D. Trimming cost V 0 bases and J 12 bases, with 13 bases left between them. In germline, CDR1 is KGHDR, CDR2 SFDVKD. CDR3 length: 13 residues. CDR3 in amino acids: CATSDLREYKTFF. CDR3 bases: TGTGCCACCAGTGATTTGCGGGAGTATAAGACTTTCTTT.

The V call is TRBV27, the J call TRBJ2-1; D possibly corresponds to TRBD2 (7 bases). The CDR3 sequence is 16 residues long. In germline, CDR1 is MNHEY, CDR2 SMNVEV (reference sequence). Trimming shortened V by 3 bases and J by 8 bases, and 20 bases separated the two germline ends. For the CDR3, the DNA is TGTGCCAGCAGTTTGTGGGGGGGGCTGACCAAGGATGAGCAGTTCTTC. Residues: CASSLWGGLTKDEQFF.

This chain connects TRBV7-6 to TRBJ1-1, with 7 bases matching TRBD1. Looked up from germline, CDR1 is SGHVS and CDR2 is FNYEAQ. J lost 4 bases, V lost 1 base, and 6 bases had no gene match. The CDR3 consists of 15 residues. CDR3 residues: CASSLVTGSGTEAFF. The CDR3 region has the DNA TGTGCCAGCAGCTTAGTGACAGGGTCGGGCACTGAAGCTTTCTTT.

The chain's CDR3 is CASSLDPLTSGRSNEQFF. For the CDR3, the DNA is TGTGCCAGCAGCTTGGACCCCCTGACTAGCGGGAGGTCGAATGAGCAGTTCTTC. The chain carries TRBV5-4 and TRBJ2-1; 13 nucleotides agree with TRBD2. The germline V gene has CDR1 SGHNT and CDR2 YYREEE (reference sequence). The CDR3 sequence is 18 residues long. J lost 7 bases, V lost 0 bases, and 10 bases had no gene match.